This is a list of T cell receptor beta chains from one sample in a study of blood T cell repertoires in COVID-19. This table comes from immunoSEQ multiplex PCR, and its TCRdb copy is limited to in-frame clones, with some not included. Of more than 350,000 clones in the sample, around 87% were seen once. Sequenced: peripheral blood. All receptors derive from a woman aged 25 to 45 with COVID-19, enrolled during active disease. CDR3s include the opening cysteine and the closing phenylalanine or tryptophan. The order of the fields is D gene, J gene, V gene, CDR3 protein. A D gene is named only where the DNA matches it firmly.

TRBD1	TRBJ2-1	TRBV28	CASSLGTGLSEQFF
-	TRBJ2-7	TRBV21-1	CASRETGGEQYF
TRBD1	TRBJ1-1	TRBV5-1	CASSLGTGYTEAFF
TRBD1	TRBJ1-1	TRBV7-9	CASSPRGTVEGSEAFF
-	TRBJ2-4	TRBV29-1	CSVGGSNIQYF
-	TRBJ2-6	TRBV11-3	CASSPGQPGANVLTF
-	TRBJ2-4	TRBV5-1	CASSLAGPGGVGIQYF
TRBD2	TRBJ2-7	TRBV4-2	CASSQDKEGGTSGYEQYF
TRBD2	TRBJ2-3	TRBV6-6	CASSFSSGNDQDTQYF
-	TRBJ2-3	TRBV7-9	CASSLGQADTQYF
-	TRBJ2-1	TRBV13	CASNRATRGEQFF
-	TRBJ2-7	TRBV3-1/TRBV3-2	CASSQEGRPYEQYF
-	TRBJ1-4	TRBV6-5	CASSYGGPNEKLFF
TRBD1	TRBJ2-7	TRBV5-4	CASSPGTDTYEQYF
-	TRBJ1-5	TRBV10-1	CASSPDRNQPQHF
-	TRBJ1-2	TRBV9	CASSEQGLGRSGYTF
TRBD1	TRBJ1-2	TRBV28	CASSPGTGVLYGYTF
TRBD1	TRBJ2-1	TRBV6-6	CASSYGTGGRFEQFF
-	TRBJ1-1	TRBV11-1	CASSHGTPNTEAFF
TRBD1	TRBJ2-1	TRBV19	CASSLGTGGYNEQFF
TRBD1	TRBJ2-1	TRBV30	CAWSRVRGSSYNEQFF
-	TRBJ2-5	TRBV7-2	CASRVANKETQYF
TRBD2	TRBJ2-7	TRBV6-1	CASSEAGGPDEQYF
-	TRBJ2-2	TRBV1	CTSSRTGTGELFF
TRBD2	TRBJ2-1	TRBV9	CASSVGAGAYNEQFF
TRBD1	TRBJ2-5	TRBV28	CASSPSGGTQYF
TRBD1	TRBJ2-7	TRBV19	CASSIDDRDRECYEQYF
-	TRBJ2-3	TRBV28	CASRNRDDTQYF
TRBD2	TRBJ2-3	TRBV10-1	CASSELSAGGTDTQYF
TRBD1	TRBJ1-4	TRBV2	CATQGARFEKLFF
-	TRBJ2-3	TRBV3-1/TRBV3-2	CASSQGAWSTDTQYF
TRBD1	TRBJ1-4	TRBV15	CATSARQGVIEKLFF
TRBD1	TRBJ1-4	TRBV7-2	CASSGRQGAREKLFF
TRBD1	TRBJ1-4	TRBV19	CASSFTGTGLVFF
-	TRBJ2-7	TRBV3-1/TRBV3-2	CASSPSDGAWEQYF
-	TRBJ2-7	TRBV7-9	CASSLEQSSYEQYF
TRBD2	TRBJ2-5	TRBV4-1	CASSQGGLAGGGEETQYF
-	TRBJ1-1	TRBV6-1	CASSEALWSGDTEAFF
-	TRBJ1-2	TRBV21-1	CASSQPMGGGYGYTF
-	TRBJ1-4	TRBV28	CASGQTTLEKLFF
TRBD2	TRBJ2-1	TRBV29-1	CSAPTSGIYNEQFF
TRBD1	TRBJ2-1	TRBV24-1	CATSDPTGSGYNEQFF
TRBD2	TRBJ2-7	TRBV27	CASSPSGGRLSYEQYF
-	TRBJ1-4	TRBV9	CASSVSQGEKLFF
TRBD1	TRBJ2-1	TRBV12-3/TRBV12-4	CASSADTRTGPFF
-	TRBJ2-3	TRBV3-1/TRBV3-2	CASNPDSRTDTQYF
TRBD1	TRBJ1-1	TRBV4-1	CASSHPDRGTEAFF
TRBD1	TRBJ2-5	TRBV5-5	CASSSGQGLGETQYF
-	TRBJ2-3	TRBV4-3	CASSQAGTGTDTQYF
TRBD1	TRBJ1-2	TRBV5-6	CASSARTGMRVYGYTF
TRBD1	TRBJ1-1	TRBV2	CATQRTGYEAFF
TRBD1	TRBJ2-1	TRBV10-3	CAIKHRGEDNEQFF